This T cell receptor beta chain emerged from a study of regulatory T cells. Study-wide results and caveats: Patient CD8+ T cells trended nonsignificantly toward lower Shannon entropy than control CD8+ cells. In patients, unique TRB V-J pairs were restricted and V/J usage skewed, especially in Tregs.

With respect to this clone: Its antigen is as yet unknown.

Every patient with CD3G deficiency had evidence of autoimmunity. Patients, 2 to 39 years old, had expanded memory T-cell proportions. Amplification used 52 TRBV primers and 13 TRBJ primers. The method was immunoSEQ multiplex PCR; TCRdb's version includes in-frame clones alone and lacks a portion of them. The sample yields 10,000 or so clones, over 70% seen once. Trimming took off 4 bases at V and 0 bases at J, with 10 bases between the two ends. Germline assignment: CDR1 MNHEY and CDR2 SMNVEV (reference sequence). CDR3 length equals 15 residues. This receptor was taken from a person aged 18 to 30 with CD3G deficiency. V is TRBV27 and J is TRBJ2-1; no reliable D call. The sequenced sample consisted of CD8+ T cells sorted from blood. The CDR3 reads CASSSIPSSYNEQFF. Written as DNA, the CDR3 is TGTGCCAGCAGTTCGATCCCCAGCTCCTACAATGAGCAGTTCTTC.